These 30 T cell receptor beta chains were all obtained from the same sample, sequenced in a study of Ad26.COV2.S vaccination and SARS-CoV-2 variants. TCRdb's table, derived via immunoSEQ multiplex PCR, lists solely in-frame clones and lacks some. The sample includes about 410,000 clones, around nine tenths of them seen just once. Sample treatment: some 20 received Ad26.COV2.S at low or high dose, single or two shots; roughly five received placebo; per-sample allocation not given. The samples date from day 63 after the first vaccine or placebo injection. The sequencing here drew on peripheral blood, taken in a trial of Ad26.COV2.S vaccine versus placebo. These receptors were collected from a person aged 18 to 59 who received the Ad26.COV2.S COVID-19 vaccine or a placebo.

The V and J genes are TRBV6-1 and TRBJ1-2; D is uncertain. The CDR3 sequence is 15 residues long. V lost 2 bases, J lost 8 bases, and 18 bases lay in between. Germline V gene lookup returns CDR1 MNHNS and CDR2 SASEGT. CDR3: CASSESWGAGWGYTF. The CDR3 bases are TGTGCCAGCAGTGAAAGTTGGGGAGCAGGCTGGGGCTACACCTTC.

This chain connects TRBV4-3 to TRBJ1-4; a weak D match, TRBD1 (5 bases). The CDR3 is 16 amino acids. Germline CDR1 and CDR2: LGHNA and YSLEER. V was shortened by 0 bases and J by 6 bases, with 14 bases between the two germline ends. CDR3 amino acids: CASSQDIETVDEKLFF. The CDR3 region has the DNA TGCGCCAGCAGCCAAGATATTGAGACAGTCGATGAAAAACTGTTTTTT.

The J gene is TRBJ2-5, the V gene TRBV11-2; D could derive from TRBD1 or TRBD2 (5 bases each). The CDR3 contains 14 residues. V was pared by 4 bases and J by 1 base, with 10 bases between. Germline CDR1 reads SGHAT; CDR2 reads FQNNGV. This chain's CDR3 is CASSYPGPQETQYF. CDR3 sequence (DNA): TGTGCCAGCAGCTACCCGGGGCCCCAAGAGACCCAGTACTTC.

This rearrangement joins TRBV9 to TRBJ1-2; D unresolved. V was shortened by 3 bases and J by 0 bases, with 15 bases between the two germline ends. This CDR3 is 16 amino acids long. Germline V gene lookup returns CDR1 SGDLS and CDR2 YYNGEE. The chain's CDR3 is CASSASNIDSNYGYTF. The CDR3 region has the DNA TGTGCCAGCAGCGCTTCGAACATAGATTCTAACTATGGCTACACCTTC.

CDR3 DNA: TGTGCCAGCAGCTTAGACGGGCTAGGGAAACCCCAGCATTTT. Protein sequence: CASSLDGLGKPQHF. This sequence joins TRBV11-2 and TRBJ1-5; D not resolved. Germline lookup yields CDR1 SGHAT and CDR2 FQNNGV. This CDR3 has 14 amino acids. The V and J ends lost 0 bases and 10 bases respectively, with 13 bases between them.

The chain joins TRBV6-5 to TRBJ1-2; 10 bases fit TRBD1. CDR3 length equals 15 residues. Germline assignment: CDR1 MNHEY and CDR2 SVGAGI. Trimming took 4 bases from V and 3 from J; bases not matched to a gene: 5. CDR3 amino acids: CASSLGGTGDYGYTF. The CDR3 region has the DNA TGTGCCAGCAGTTTGGGGGGGACAGGGGACTATGGCTACACCTTC.

In its sample, this clone was seen a few times. This chain connects TRBV7-8 to TRBJ1-5; tentatively, D is TRBD1 (6 bases). V lost 4 bases, J lost 0 bases, and 10 bases lay in between. CDR3 length equals 15 residues. From germline, CDR1 is SGHVS and CDR2 FQNEAQ. The CDR3 loop reads CASSSRGNSNQPQHF. The DNA of the CDR3 is TGTGCCAGCAGCTCCAGGGGTAATAGCAATCAGCCCCAGCATTTT.

This clone showed up just once. This chain connects TRBV27 to TRBJ1-1; 9 bases agree with TRBD1. The germline V gene encodes CDR1 MNHEY and CDR2 SMNVEV (reference sequence). With 6 bases clipped from V and 5 bases from J, the junction kept 10 bases outside the gene matches. CDR3 length equals 15 residues. In DNA form, the CDR3 reads TGTGCCAGCAGCCCGGGACAGGGATTCGGGACTGAAGCTTTCTTT. It encodes CASSPGQGFGTEAFF.

V gene TRBV7-9 combines with J gene TRBJ2-7; a possible D gene is TRBD1 (5 bases). The germline V and J ends were trimmed by 1 base and 5 bases, with 9 bases remaining between them. The germline gives CDR1 SEHNR, CDR2 FQNEAQ (reference sequence). This CDR3 spans 13 amino acids. CDR3 sequence (DNA): TGTGCCAGCAGCTTAGAAAGGGGTAACGAGCAGTACTTC. Translating gives CASSLERGNEQYF.

The rearrangement links TRBV3-1 (or the pseudogene TRBV3-2) to TRBJ2-7; D is perhaps TRBD2 (5 bases). This CDR3 is 13 amino acids long. CDR1 and CDR2 from the germline V gene are LGHDT and YNNKEL (reference sequence). Trimming shortened V by 6 bases and J by 6 bases, and 15 bases separated the two germline ends. In nucleotides, the CDR3 is TGTGCCAGCAGTCTAAGTCCGGCGGGCGAGCAGTACTTC. It specifies CASSLSPAGEQYF.

V usage is TRBV15 and J usage is TRBJ2-1, with D maybe TRBD2 (5 bases). Trimming pared 0 bases from V and 4 bases from J, leaving 13 bases between. The germline V gene has CDR1 LNHNV and CDR2 YYDKDF (reference sequence). CDR3 length: 16 residues. CDR3 bases: TGTGCCACCAGCAGAGATATCGGGGTGAGGTACAATGAGCAGTTCTTC. Translation gives CATSRDIGVRYNEQFF.

J is TRBJ1-5 and V is TRBV19; no reliable D call. The length of the CDR3 is 13 residues. The V gene's germline CDR1 is LNHDA and CDR2 SQIVND (reference sequence). The V end was cut by 7 bases, the J end by 12 bases, with 19 bases between. The CDR3 spells CASTPTRGSYQHF. CDR3 bases: TGTGCCAGTACCCCAACACGGGGTTCCTACCAGCATTTT.

The chain is built from TRBV3-1 (or the pseudogene TRBV3-2) and TRBJ2-4, with TRBD2 identical over 8 bases. CDR3 size: 15 residues. V gave up 5 bases and J gave up 3 bases; unmatched junction bases: 6. Germline V gene lookup returns CDR1 LGHDT and CDR2 YNNKEL (reference sequence). The CDR3 nucleotides read TGTGCCAGCAGCTTTGGACGGGGGGGCAAAAACATTCAGTACTTC. Protein sequence: CASSFGRGGKNIQYF.

This chain links TRBV14 with TRBJ2-5; no definite D call. Per the germline V gene, CDR1 is SGHDN and CDR2 is FVKESK. The CDR3 is 11 residues long. The V end lost 1 base, the J end lost 7 bases, and 4 bases lay between the germline ends. The CDR3 is CASSQGGTQYF. DNA for the CDR3: TGTGCCAGCAGCCAAGGAGGGACCCAGTACTTC. Together with reference TRBV14 and TRBJ2-5, the CDR3 gives the full variable domain: EAGVTQFPSHSVIEKGQTVTLRCDPISGHDNLYWYRRVMGKEIKFLLHFVKESKQDESGMPNNRFLAERTGGTYSTLKVQPAELEDSGVYFCASSQGGTQYFGPGTRLLVL.

The CDR3 loop reads CASSFFGNNYEQYF. The CDR3 DNA reads as TGTGCCAGCAGCTTTTTCGGGAATAACTACGAGCAGTACTTC. The V and J genes are TRBV13 and TRBJ2-7; a weak D match, TRBD2 (5 bases). The germline CDR1 and CDR2 sequences are PRHDT and FYEKMQ (reference sequence). Trimming took off 3 bases at V and 3 bases at J, with 12 bases between the two ends. The CDR3 spans 14 residues.

The chain uses TRBV13 and TRBJ2-3; maybe TRBD2 (6 bases). Germline CDR1 is PRHDT and CDR2 is FYEKMQ (reference sequence). V gave up 10 bases and J gave up 2 bases, with 19 bases separating them. The CDR3 contains 15 residues. CDR3 sequence (DNA): TGTGCCAACTCGAAAGGACTAATCAACACAGATACGCAGTATTTT. Its translation: CANSKGLINTDTQYF.

This rearrangement joins TRBV24-1 to TRBJ2-2, with a weak D call TRBD1 (5 bases). The CDR3 runs 13 residues. Deletions cut 9 bases from V and 3 bases from J, with 10 bases between. Germline V lookup: CDR1 KGHDR, CDR2 SFDVKD. DNA for the CDR3: TGTGCCACCGACAAAGGGGACACCGGGGAGCTGTTTTTT. Residues: CATDKGDTGELFF.

The chain carries TRBV12-3 or TRBV12-4 and TRBJ2-7; D is undetermined. Between the trimmed V and J ends, which lost 8 bases and 2 bases, there was a span of 10 bases. The CDR3 consists of 12 residues. The chain's CDR3 is CASAKPPYEQYF. CDR3 DNA: TGTGCCAGCGCCAAGCCCCCCTACGAGCAGTACTTC.

The rearrangement joins TRBV30 to TRBJ2-7; 9 nucleotides match TRBD2. The CDR3 totals 14 residues. V lost 0 bases and J lost 7; bases outside the gene matches: 7. Germline V CDR1 and CDR2: GTSNPN, SVGIG (reference sequence). CDR3 DNA: TGTGCCTGGAGTGTACTACTAGCGGGCGGTGAGCAGTACTTC. Translated: CAWSVLLAGGEQYF.

The chain recombines TRBV29-1 with TRBJ2-3, with 7 bases matching TRBD1. Germline V lookup: CDR1 SQVTM, CDR2 ANQGSEA. V dropped 3 bases and J dropped 2; count of bases not matched to a gene: 8. This CDR3 region has 15 residues. DNA for the CDR3: TGCAGCGTTGAGCTTCCGGGACAGCACACAGATACGCAGTATTTT. Encoded protein: CSVELPGQHTDTQYF.

CDR3 in amino acids: CASSSTGYGQPQHF. DNA of the CDR3: TGTGCCAGTAGTTCGACAGGGTACGGTCAGCCCCAGCATTTT. V is TRBV19 and J is TRBJ1-5; TRBD1 aligns across 7 bases. Germline-derived CDR1 and CDR2 are LNHDA and SQIVND (reference sequence). Unmatched junction bases numbered 7, after V lost 5 bases and J lost 6 bases. The CDR3 is 14 residues long.

This rearrangement joins TRBV7-3 to TRBJ2-1, with no clear D. CDR1 and CDR2 from the germline V gene are SGHTA and FQGTGA. V was shortened by 3 bases and J by 6 bases, with 9 bases between the two germline ends. This CDR3 region has 13 residues. The DNA for the CDR3 is TGTGCCAGCAGCTTTGGCCAACGCAATGAGCAGTTCTTC. Its translation is CASSFGQRNEQFF.

This clone was seen just once. V and J are TRBV7-2 and TRBJ1-2; TRBD1 is a possible D gene (6 bases). Trimming left V 0 bases short and J 4 bases short, with 15 bases between. The germline V gene has CDR1 SGHTA and CDR2 FQGNSA. The CDR3 runs to 16 residues. CDR3 residues: CASSLAHQGRIYGYTF. In DNA form, the CDR3 reads TGTGCCAGCAGCTTAGCGCATCAGGGGCGCATCTATGGCTACACCTTC.

This sequence joins TRBV11-3 and TRBJ1-2; D is ambiguous. This CDR3 region has 16 residues. V was trimmed by 4 bases and J by 6 bases, leaving 21 bases between them. The germline CDR1 and CDR2 sequences are SGHNT and YENEEA. The CDR3 nucleotides read TGTGCCAGCAGCTCACCCTCTCCCCCGACCCTCGATGGCTACACCTTC. Residues: CASSSPSPPTLDGYTF.

The V call is TRBV29-1, the J call TRBJ2-1; 10 bases align to TRBD2. This CDR3 has 14 amino acids. V shed 3 bases and J 4 bases; nucleotides not matched to a gene: 3. Germline values: CDR1 SQVTM, CDR2 ANQGSEA. In DNA, the CDR3 is TGCAGCGTTGACCTAGCGGGAGTGTACAATGAGCAGTTCTTC. Its protein product is CSVDLAGVYNEQFF.

The V call is TRBV5-1, the J call TRBJ2-2; a possible D gene is TRBD2 (6 bases). The CDR3 has 16 residues. V lost 4 bases and J 1 base, leaving 14 bases between the germline ends. Germline V CDR1 and CDR2: SGHRS, YFSETQ. CDR3 DNA sequence: TGCGCCAGCAGCCCACCCGGGACTTTGAACACCGGGGAGCTGTTTTTT. Translation: CASSPPGTLNTGELFF.

The count of this clone is one. The gene calls are TRBV5-4 and TRBJ2-1, with TRBD2 matching over 10 bases. Trimming cost V 6 bases and J 8 bases; bases outside gene matches: 14. The CDR3 consists of 16 residues. Germline assignment: CDR1 SGHNT and CDR2 YYREEE (reference sequence). CDR3 sequence reads: CASTLGGLAGVDEQFF. CDR3 in DNA: TGTGCCAGCACCCTTGGAGGGCTAGCGGGAGTCGATGAGCAGTTCTTC. The complete variable domain, with remaining parts taken from reference TRBV5-4 and TRBJ2-1, reads ETGVTQSPTHLIKTRGQQVTLRCSSQSGHNTVSWYQQALGQGPQFIFQYYREEENGRGNFPPRFSGLQFPNYSSELNVNALELDDSALYLCASTLGGLAGVDEQFFGPGTRLTVL.

This chain joins TRBV19 and TRBJ2-3; maybe TRBD2 (5 bases). The germline V and J ends were trimmed by 2 bases and 0 bases, with 9 bases remaining between them. The length of the CDR3 is 15 residues. CDR1 and CDR2 from the germline V gene are LNHDA and SQIVND (reference sequence). Written as DNA, the CDR3 is TGTGCCAGTAGTATATCAGCGGTTAGCACAGATACGCAGTATTTT. Its protein is CASSISAVSTDTQYF.

This sequence joins TRBV7-6 and TRBJ2-5, with 7 bases lining up with TRBD1. Per germline, CDR1 SGHVS and CDR2 FNYEAQ. The CDR3 loop spans 15 amino acids. V gave up 3 bases and J gave up 4 bases; unmatched junction bases: 8. In DNA form, the CDR3 reads TGTGCCAGCAGCTTTGAGGGGGCGAAGGGAGAGACCCAGTACTTC. Amino acids: CASSFEGAKGETQYF.

The J gene is TRBJ2-3, the V gene TRBV11-1; possibly TRBD2 for D (5 bases). The CDR3 runs 14 residues. Germline-derived CDR1 and CDR2 are SGHAT and FQDESV (reference sequence). With 3 bases removed from V and 0 bases from J, the gap between germline ends came to 7 bases. The DNA of the CDR3 is TGTGCCAGCAGCTTTCGGACTAGCACAGATACGCAGTATTTT. Protein sequence: CASSFRTSTDTQYF. The complete variable domain, with remaining parts taken from reference TRBV11-1 and TRBJ2-3, reads EAEVAQSPRYKITEKSQAVAFWCDPISGHATLYWYRQILGQGPELLVQFQDESVVDDSQLPKDRFSAERLKGVDSTLKIQPAELGDSAMYLCASSFRTSTDTQYFGPGTRLTVL.